Listed below are T cell receptor beta chains from one sample, sequenced in a study of identical twins. TCRdb re-derived calls from the 5' RACE reads in MiXCR, one entry per CDR3 protein. This table holds approximately 240,000 distinct CDR3 sequences, 11% to 15% found once. The sample was memory (CD45RO+) T cells sorted from blood. These receptors were obtained from a woman in her late teens or twenties in good health. Both conserved end residues are part of each CDR3. D genes are given only for firm matches. Size is omitted from some rows. Given values are once, few, many or a class for expanded clones.

D,size,V,J,CDR3,DNA
NA,many,TRBV29-1,TRBJ2-5,CSAGHQETQYF,TGCAGCGCTGGGCACCAAGAGACCCAGTACTTC
TRBD1,many,TRBV29-1,TRBJ2-4,CSVARDRASQNIQYF,TGCAGCGTTGCCCGGGACAGGGCGTCCCAAAACATTCAGTACTTC
TRBD2,few,TRBV20-1,TRBJ2-3,CSASRLAGGATDTQYF,TGCAGTGCTTCCCGACTAGCGGGGGGGGCCACAGATACGCAGTATTTT
NA,NA,TRBV29-1,TRBJ1-2,CSVELGGYTF,TGCAGCGTTGAACTCGGTGGCTACACCTTC
NA,NA,TRBV29-1,TRBJ2-3,CSTLGGTTTDTQYF,TGCAGCACGCTCGGCGGGACCACCACAGATACGCAGTATTTT
TRBD1,NA,TRBV3-1,TRBJ1-4,CASKRTGNEKLFF,TGTGCAAGCAAGAGGACAGGGAATGAAAAACTGTTTTTT
NA,NA,TRBV12-3/TRBV12-4,TRBJ2-5,CASSFRGVRETQYF,TGTGCCAGCAGTTTCAGAGGGGTTCGGGAGACCCAGTACTTC
NA,NA,TRBV7-9,TRBJ2-5,CASSKTVHQETQYF,TGTGCCAGCAGCAAAACAGTCCACCAAGAGACCCAGTACTTC
TRBD1,NA,TRBV27,TRBJ2-7,CASRFWGQGSYEQYF,TGTGCCAGCCGCTTTTGGGGACAGGGGTCCTACGAGCAGTACTTC
NA,NA,TRBV20-1,TRBJ2-1,CSAKGYNEQFF,TGCAGTGCTAAGGGCTACAATGAGCAGTTCTTC
NA,few,TRBV6-1,TRBJ1-6,CASSLGYGQGSSPLHF,TGTGCCAGCAGTCTAGGATATGGGCAGGGAAGTTCACCCCTCCACTTT
TRBD1,many,TRBV5-6,TRBJ1-6,CASSLWDRGSNSPLHF,TGTGCCAGCAGCTTGTGGGACAGGGGGTCTAATTCACCCCTCCACTTT
NA,few,TRBV20-1,TRBJ1-5,CSARGSNQPQHF,TGCAGTGCTAGAGGAAGCAATCAGCCCCAGCATTTT
NA,NA,TRBV5-1,TRBJ2-3,CAFPWERHTDTQYF,TGCGCCTTCCCGTGGGAGCGGCACACAGATACGCAGTATTTT
NA,many,TRBV7-2,TRBJ2-7,CASSPYQGQGEQYF,TGTGCCAGCAGCCCCTACCAGGGGCAGGGCGAGCAGTACTTC
TRBD1,NA,TRBV5-1,TRBJ1-1,CASSLDRGPNTEAFF,TGCGCCAGCAGCTTAGACAGGGGGCCGAACACTGAAGCTTTCTTT
NA,once,TRBV5-5,TRBJ2-7,CASSPPPVVTYEQYF,TGTGCCAGCAGCCCCCCCCCGGTTGTGACCTACGAGCAGTACTTC
NA,NA,TRBV5-1,TRBJ2-2,CASSLALLAGTGELFF,TGCGCCAGCAGCTTGGCCCTCCTAGCAGGGACCGGGGAGCTGTTTTTT
TRBD1,few,TRBV6-5,TRBJ1-5,CASSTEDRGEGNQPQHF,TGTGCCAGCAGTACCGAGGACAGGGGCGAGGGCAATCAGCCCCAGCATTTT
TRBD2,few,TRBV9,TRBJ2-5,CASSRSGRGETQYF,TGTGCCAGCAGCCGTAGCGGGAGAGGAGAGACCCAGTACTTC
TRBD1,many,TRBV9,TRBJ1-1,CASSVTWDRANAFF,TGTGCCAGCAGCGTAACCTGGGACAGGGCAAATGCTTTCTTT
TRBD1,many,TRBV20-1,TRBJ1-1,CSAAPSDRVKAEAFF,TGCAGTGCTGCACCCTCCGACAGGGTTAAAGCTGAAGCTTTCTTT
TRBD2,few,TRBV3-1,TRBJ2-3,CASSQDRLAGGADTQYF,TGTGCCAGCAGCCAAGATCGCCTAGCGGGAGGCGCAGATACGCAGTATTTT
NA,NA,TRBV12-3/TRBV12-4,TRBJ1-2,CASSSGLYGYTF,TGTGCCAGCAGTTCAGGACTGTATGGCTACACCTTC
NA,NA,TRBV7-2,TRBJ1-2,CASSVQGYGYTF,TGTGCCAGCAGCGTACAGGGCTATGGCTACACCTTC
NA,few,TRBV6-1,TRBJ1-1,CASRGWGRNTEAFF,TGTGCCAGCAGAGGCTGGGGAAGGAACACTGAAGCTTTCTTT
NA,NA,TRBV29-1,TRBJ2-7,CSVEGQTYEQYF,TGCAGCGTTGAAGGGCAGACCTACGAGCAGTACTTC